This passage covers 15 T cell receptor beta chains from one sample sequenced in a study of blood T cell repertoires in COVID-19. Repertoires were generated with immunoSEQ multiplex PCR, while TCRdb's copy carries only in-frame clones and drops some. The data show hundreds of thousands of clones, with over 70% seen just once and approximately 8.7% held by the top ten. The sample comprised peripheral blood. The receptors shown here come from a woman of 80 years or more with acute or convalescent COVID-19.

CDR3 in amino acids: CASIGQGRDYGYTF. As DNA, the CDR3 is TGTGCCAGTATCGGACAGGGGAGGGACTATGGCTACACCTTC. V is TRBV19 and J is TRBJ1-2, with 9 bases lining up with TRBD1. Germline V gene sequence: CDR1 LNHDA, CDR2 SQIVND (reference sequence). The CDR3 loop spans 14 amino acids. The junction had 6 bases not matched to a gene; V was cut back by 7 bases and J by 3 bases. The full variable domain, completed using reference TRBV19 and TRBJ1-2, is DGGITQSPKYLFRKEGQNVTLSCEQNLNHDAMYWYRQDPGQGLRLIYYSQIVNDFQKGDIAEGYSVSREKKESFPLTVTSAQKNPTAFYLCASIGQGRDYGYTFGSGTRLTVV.

This rearrangement joins TRBV5-4 to TRBJ1-1, with 9 bases lining up with TRBD1. V lost 2 bases and J lost 5; bases outside the gene matches: 4. The CDR3 is 14 amino acids. In germline, CDR1 is SGHNT, CDR2 YYREEE (reference sequence). The CDR3 DNA sequence: TGTGCCAGCAGCTTACAGGGGGCAAGGACTGAAGCTTTCTTT. Translated, it gives CASSLQGARTEAFF.

This clone was found a few times. This chain joins TRBV10-1 and TRBJ2-1; 7 nucleotides line up with TRBD1. The CDR3 contains 17 residues. Germline assignment: CDR1 WNHNN and CDR2 SYGVQD (reference sequence). J was trimmed by 0 bases and V by 4 bases; bases with no gene match: 9. The CDR3 region is CASSARQGPGSYNEQFF. Written as DNA, the CDR3 is TGCGCCAGCAGTGCCAGACAGGGACCCGGCTCCTACAATGAGCAGTTCTTC.

This clone showed up just once. The chain uses TRBV2 and TRBJ1-6, with TRBD1 as a possible D gene (6 bases). The CDR3 has 14 amino acids. The germline V gene encodes CDR1 SNHLY and CDR2 FYNNEI. CDR3 protein: CGGQPTNYNSPLHF. CDR3 in DNA: TGTGGCGGACAGCCAACCAACTATAATTCACCCCTCCACTTT.

The J gene is TRBJ2-7, the V gene TRBV6-5; D unclear. V shed 6 bases and J shed 3 bases, with 6 bases lying between them. The CDR3 extends over 11 amino acids. Looked up from germline, CDR1 is MNHEY and CDR2 is SVGAGI. The CDR3 loop is CASRASYEQYF. CDR3 DNA sequence: TGTGCCAGCAGAGCGAGCTACGAGCAGTACTTC.

The chain carries TRBV3-1 (or the pseudogene TRBV3-2) and TRBJ1-1; 7 nucleotides match TRBD1. Trimming took 3 bases from V and 3 from J; bases not matched to a gene: 7. Germline CDR1 reads LGHDT; CDR2 reads YNNKEL (reference sequence). The CDR3 runs to 15 residues. CDR3: CASSHLDRDDTEAFF. CDR3 coding DNA: TGTGCCAGCAGCCATTTAGACAGGGACGACACTGAAGCTTTCTTT.

The CDR3, as DNA: TGTGCCAGCAGCTTGTTGGGGGCCACTGAAGCTTTCTTT. Its translation: CASSLLGATEAFF. This rearrangement joins TRBV7-8 to TRBJ1-1, with a tentative D call TRBD1 (6 bases). The CDR3 covers 13 residues. With 3 bases removed from V and 4 bases from J, the gap between germline ends came to 9 bases. Germline CDR1 and CDR2: SGHVS and FQNEAQ.

This clone was picked up one time. The CDR3, as DNA: TGTGCCAGTAGTCCCTCGGGGGGGAGCGCTAACTATGGCTACACCTTC. Protein: CASSPSGGSANYGYTF. The chain has TRBV19 and TRBJ1-2, with D perhaps matching TRBD1 (5 bases). The CDR3 consists of 16 residues. Germline V gives CDR1 LNHDA, CDR2 SQIVND (reference sequence). Trimming took off 5 bases at V and 0 bases at J, with 16 bases between the two ends.

The chain couples TRBV7-2 to TRBJ2-7; TRBD2 aligns across 11 bases. The V and J ends lost 6 bases and 1 base, in that order; junction bases with no gene match: 5. CDR1 SGHTA and CDR2 FQGNSA come from the germline V gene. The CDR3 has 15 amino acids. For the CDR3, the DNA is TGTGCCAGCAGTCGAATAGCGGGAGGGTCCTACGAGCAGTACTTC. Amino acids: CASSRIAGGSYEQYF.

The chain couples TRBV3-1 (or the pseudogene TRBV3-2) to TRBJ1-1; D unclear. Trimming took off 0 bases at V and 5 bases at J, with 10 bases between the two ends. The length of the CDR3 is 14 residues. Germline assignment: CDR1 LGHDT and CDR2 YNNKEL (reference sequence). The CDR3 coding sequence is TGTGCCAGCAGCCAAGATTCCCAGGTTACTGAAGCTTTCTTT. Translating gives CASSQDSQVTEAFF.

The chain couples TRBV30 to TRBJ2-1, with D tentatively TRBD1 (6 bases). Trimming shortened V by 1 base and J by 5 bases, and 9 bases separated the two germline ends. The CDR3 is 13 amino acids. The germline V gene encodes CDR1 GTSNPN and CDR2 SVGIG (reference sequence). The CDR3 nucleotides are TGTGCCTGGAGTGCCAACAGGGACAATGAGCAGTTCTTC. Its protein is CAWSANRDNEQFF.

This chain joins TRBV2 and TRBJ2-3; 7 bases line up with TRBD1. With V trimmed by 7 bases and J by 6 bases, 13 bases remained unmatched. Germline V gives CDR1 SNHLY, CDR2 FYNNEI. There are 15 residues in the CDR3. CDR3 sequence reads: CASNRKGAGTDTQYF. CDR3 DNA: TGTGCCAGCAACAGAAAGGGGGCAGGGACCGATACGCAGTATTTT.

The genes are TRBV7-8 and TRBJ2-5, with 8 bases lining up with TRBD2. V gave up 2 bases and J gave up 3 bases; unmatched junction bases: 8. Germline loops: CDR1 SGHVS, CDR2 FQNEAQ. This CDR3 region has 16 residues. In DNA, the CDR3 is TGTGCCAGCAGCTTACTGACGCGGGGGGTGAAAGAGACCCAGTACTTC. Amino acid sequence: CASSLLTRGVKETQYF.

CDR3 amino acids: CASSPGTSFLQQETQYF. As DNA, the CDR3 is TGTGCCAGCAGTCCCGGGACTTCATTCTTACAGCAAGAGACCCAGTACTTC. The chain carries TRBV14 and TRBJ2-5, with D perhaps matching TRBD2 (6 bases). Germline CDR1 is SGHDN and CDR2 is FVKESK. The length of the CDR3 is 17 residues. Deletions cut 6 bases from V and 2 bases from J, with 22 bases between.

The chain combines TRBV5-4 with TRBJ2-5, with a weak D call TRBD1 (5 bases). The V gene lost 2 bases and the J gene lost 2 bases, with 7 bases spanning the gap. Germline CDR1 and CDR2: SGHNT and YYREEE (reference sequence). CDR3 size: 13 residues. CDR3 in DNA: TGTGCCAGCAGCTTCTCAGGGCAAGAGACCCAGTACTTC. Its translation: CASSFSGQETQYF. The variable domain in full, completed from reference TRBV5-4 and TRBJ2-5, reads ETGVTQSPTHLIKTRGQQVTLRCSSQSGHNTVSWYQQALGQGPQFIFQYYREEENGRGNFPPRFSGLQFPNYSSELNVNALELDDSALYLCASSFSGQETQYFGPGTRLLVL.